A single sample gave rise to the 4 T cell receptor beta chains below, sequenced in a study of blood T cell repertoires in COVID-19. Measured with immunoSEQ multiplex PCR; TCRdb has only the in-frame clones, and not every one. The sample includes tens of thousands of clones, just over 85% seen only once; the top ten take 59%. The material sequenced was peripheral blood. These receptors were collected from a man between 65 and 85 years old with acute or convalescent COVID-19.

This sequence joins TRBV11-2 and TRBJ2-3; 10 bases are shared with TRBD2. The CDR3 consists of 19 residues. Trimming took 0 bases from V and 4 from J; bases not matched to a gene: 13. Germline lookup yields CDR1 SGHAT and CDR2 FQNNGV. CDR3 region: CASSLERPSGSGGADTQYF. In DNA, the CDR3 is TGTGCCAGCAGCTTAGAGAGGCCTAGCGGGAGTGGGGGCGCAGATACGCAGTATTTT.

CDR3 amino acids: CASSSTGGSPLHF. The DNA for the CDR3 is TGTGCCAGCAGTTCGACAGGGGGCTCACCCCTCCACTTT. The V call is TRBV12-3 or TRBV12-4, the J call TRBJ1-6, with 10 positions matching TRBD1. J was trimmed by 10 bases and V by 4 bases; bases with no gene match: 1. The CDR3 runs 13 residues.

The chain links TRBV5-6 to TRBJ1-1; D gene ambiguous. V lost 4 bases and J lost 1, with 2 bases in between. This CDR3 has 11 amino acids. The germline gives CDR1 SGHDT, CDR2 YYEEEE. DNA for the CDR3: TGTGCCAGCAGCCAGAACACTGAAGCTTTCTTT. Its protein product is CASSQNTEAFF.

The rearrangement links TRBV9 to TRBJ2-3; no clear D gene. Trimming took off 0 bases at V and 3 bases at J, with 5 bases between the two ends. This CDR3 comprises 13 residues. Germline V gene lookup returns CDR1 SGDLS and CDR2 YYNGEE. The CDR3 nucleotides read TGTGCCAGCAGCGTAGTCAGTACAGATACGCAGTATTTT. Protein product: CASSVVSTDTQYF.